This T cell receptor beta chain was retrieved from a study of shared clonotypes between healthy human individuals. Points from the study as a whole: Sampling included only blood; tissue repertoires likely differ. Clonotype sharing among the donors was expected to vary with sequencing depth. In contrast to clonotypes shared by all four donors, non-shared clonotypes had lower generation probabilities.

The V end was cut by 1 base, the J end by 1 base, with 11 bases between. From germline, CDR1 is SGDLS and CDR2 YYNGEE. This CDR3 spans 15 amino acids. Several immunoSEQ plates received, in even portions, the genomic DNA of each subset. Measured with immunoSEQ multiplex PCR; TCRdb has only the in-frame clones, and not every one. Seen here are about 2.4 million clones, roughly nine tenths observed once, and the top ten hold about 0.13%. On this clone: As yet, its antigen is unknown.

This clonotype was sampled from a man aged 18 to 29 in good health. The chain combines TRBV9 with TRBJ1-2; D is undetermined. The specimen sequenced was naive CD4+ T cells sorted from blood. Sample subset: CD45RA+ positively selected. DNA of the CDR3: TGTGCCAGCAGCGTAACATCCGAACTTAACTATGGCTACACCTTC. Protein: CASSVTSELNYGYTF.